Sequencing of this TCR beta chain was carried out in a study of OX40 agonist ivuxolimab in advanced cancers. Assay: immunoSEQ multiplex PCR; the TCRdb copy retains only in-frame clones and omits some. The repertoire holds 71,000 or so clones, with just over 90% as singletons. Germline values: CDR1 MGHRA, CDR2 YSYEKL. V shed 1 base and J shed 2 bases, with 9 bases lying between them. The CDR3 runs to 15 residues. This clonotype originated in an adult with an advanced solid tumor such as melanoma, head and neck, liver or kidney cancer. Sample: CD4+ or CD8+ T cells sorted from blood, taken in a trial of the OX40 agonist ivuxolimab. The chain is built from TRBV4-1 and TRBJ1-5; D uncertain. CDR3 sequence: CASSQGHQGNQPQHF. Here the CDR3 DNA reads TGCGCCAGCAGCCAAGGCCACCAGGGCAATCAGCCCCAGCATTTT.